A selection of T cell receptor beta chains follows, all from one sample in a study of kidney transplant recipient with SARS-CoV-2 infection. TCRdb recomputed calls from the reads with MiXCR, one row per CDR3 protein. The sample lists 200,000 to 300,000 distinct CDR3 sequences, more than 25% occurring once. The sample was a blood sample, taken at baseline and on day 111 from a kidney transplant recipient. Every receptor here comes from a male patient younger than 45 who had COVID-19 and was a kidney transplant recipient. Some T cells may be graft donor cells. The CDR3 runs from the conserved cysteine through the conserved F or W. The D gene is left open where the match is weak. Only some rows state a clone size, as once, few, many or a class for expanded clones.

D gene	clone size	V gene	J gene	CDR3 protein	CDR3 DNA
NA	many	TRBV7-2	TRBJ2-3	CASSPDTRTDTQYF	TGTGCCAGCAGCCCCGACACCCGCACAGATACGCAGTATTTT
NA	many	TRBV7-2	TRBJ2-7	CASSLEEGPYEQYF	TGTGCCAGCAGCTTAGAGGAGGGCCCCTACGAGCAGTACTTC
NA	NA	TRBV7-9	TRBJ2-1	CASSPKGKRDYNEQFF	TGTGCCAGCAGCCCCAAGGGGAAAAGGGACTACAATGAGCAGTTCTTC
NA	many	TRBV27	TRBJ2-5	CASSSSNRGETQYF	TGTGCCAGCAGTTCTTCCAATAGGGGCGAGACCCAGTACTTC
NA	many	TRBV7-8	TRBJ2-2	CASSPSGLDTGELFF	TGTGCCAGCAGCCCAAGCGGGCTAGACACCGGGGAGCTGTTTTTT
TRBD2	many	TRBV5-1	TRBJ2-7	CASSGKTSGFYEQYF	TGCGCCAGCAGCGGGAAGACTAGCGGGTTTTACGAGCAGTACTTC
NA	many	TRBV11-1	TRBJ1-2	CASSPLGKAGKTYGYTF	TGTGCCAGCAGCCCGCTCGGTAAGGCTGGAAAGACCTATGGCTACACCTTC
TRBD2	many	TRBV10-3	TRBJ2-7	CAGGEGHYEQYF	TGTGCCGGGGGGGAGGGCCACTACGAGCAGTACTTC
NA	many	TRBV12-3/TRBV12-4	TRBJ1-2	CASSRDRYYGYTF	TGTGCCAGCAGTCGGGACCGATACTATGGCTACACCTTC
NA	many	TRBV7-9	TRBJ2-7	CASSRPPPDSSYEQYF	TGTGCCAGCAGCCGACCCCCCCCGGACAGCTCCTACGAGCAGTACTTC
NA	many	TRBV18	TRBJ2-5	CASSRAYVETQYF	TGTGCCAGCTCAAGGGCTTACGTAGAGACCCAGTACTTC
NA	many	TRBV30	TRBJ1-6	CAWNVRGDSPLHF	TGTGCCTGGAACGTACGCGGGGATTCACCCCTCCACTTT
TRBD1	many	TRBV6-6	TRBJ2-5	CASSATGAAQETQYF	TGTGCCAGCAGCGCTACAGGGGCAGCCCAAGAGACCCAGTACTTC
NA	many	TRBV25-1	TRBJ1-2	CASSGTKELGKTYGYTF	TGTGCCAGCAGTGGGACTAAAGAACTGGGAAAGACCTATGGCTACACCTTC
NA	many	TRBV16	TRBJ2-1	CASNSGGGRSYNEQFF	TGTGCCAGCAATTCCGGGGGAGGTCGTTCCTACAATGAGCAGTTCTTC
TRBD1	many	TRBV20-1	TRBJ1-5	CSARGGTGGSQPQHF	TGCAGTGCTAGGGGTGGGACAGGGGGCAGTCAGCCCCAGCATTTT
TRBD2	many	TRBV5-1	TRBJ2-2	CASSLDLAGGPSSGELFF	TGCGCCAGCAGCTTGGATCTAGCGGGAGGGCCTAGCTCTGGGGAGCTGTTTTTT
TRBD1	many	TRBV6-5	TRBJ2-2	CASSWDREVLFF	TGTGCCAGCAGTTGGGACAGGGAAGTGCTGTTTTTT
NA	many	TRBV10-3	TRBJ1-2	CAIRTELRAEGGYTF	TGTGCCATCCGGACAGAACTACGAGCCGAAGGAGGCTACACCTTC
TRBD2	few	TRBV28	TRBJ2-3	CASSSLGGGTSGSIDTQYF	TGTGCCAGCAGTTCGTTAGGGGGGGGGACTAGCGGGAGTATAGATACGCAGTATTTT
NA	many	TRBV24-1	TRBJ2-7	CATSDLGDRLGQYF	TGTGCCACCAGTGATTTGGGCGACCGCTTAGGGCAGTACTTC
TRBD2	many	TRBV6-5	TRBJ2-7	CASRPGTIVYEQYF	TGTGCCAGCAGACCTGGGACTATCGTCTACGAGCAGTACTTC
NA	many	TRBV23-1	TRBJ1-2	CASSFVPLRRKTYGYTF	TGCGCCAGCAGTTTTGTACCGCTACGCAGAAAGACCTATGGCTACACCTTC
NA	many	TRBV6-5	TRBJ1-1	CASSDSLGAGTEAFF	TGTGCCAGCAGTGATAGTTTGGGGGCCGGTACTGAAGCTTTCTTT
TRBD2	many	TRBV4-2	TRBJ2-7	CASSQVRASGGYEQYF	TGTGCCAGCAGCCAGGTGAGGGCTAGCGGGGGATACGAGCAGTACTTC
NA	many	TRBV30	TRBJ1-2	CAWVIRRYRKTYGYTF	TGTGCCTGGGTAATAAGGCGTTATAGAAAGACCTATGGCTACACCTTC
NA	many	TRBV21-1	TRBJ2-3	CASRGILATVMQDTQYF	TGTGCCAGCAGAGGGATCTTAGCTACAGTCATGCAAGATACGCAGTATTTT
NA	many	TRBV3-1	TRBJ2-5	CASSLFYPISFSETQYF	TGTGCCAGCAGCTTATTCTATCCCATTTCTTTCTCTGAGACCCAGTACTTC
NA	many	TRBV9	TRBJ1-1	CASSVGVRGGTEAFF	TGTGCCAGCAGCGTAGGGGTCCGGGGAGGCACTGAAGCTTTCTTT
TRBD1	NA	TRBV5-1	TRBJ2-5	CASSEGAQETQYF	TGCGCCAGCAGCGAGGGGGCGCAAGAGACCCAGTACTTC
TRBD1	few	TRBV7-2	TRBJ2-5	CASSLRSGTGGRNF	TGTGCCAGCAGCTTAAGATCCGGGACAGGGGGCCGGAACTTC
NA	many	TRBV19	TRBJ2-1	CASSIQRLARGEQFF	TGTGCCAGTAGTATTCAGCGCCTAGCGAGGGGTGAGCAGTTCTTC
NA	many	TRBV19	TRBJ2-7	CASSMGRNSYEQYF	TGTGCCAGTAGTATGGGACGGAACTCCTACGAGCAGTACTTC
NA	few	TRBV30	TRBJ2-1	CAWSVGARNEQFF	TGTGCCTGGAGTGTGGGAGCTCGAAATGAGCAGTTCTTC
TRBD2	few	TRBV2	TRBJ2-3	CASSKGTSGQTDTQYF	TGTGCCAGCAGTAAAGGGACTAGCGGGCAGACAGATACGCAGTATTTT
NA	many	TRBV6-5	TRBJ1-2	CASSILLECRKTYGYTF	TGTGCCAGCAGTATTCTTTTGGAATGTAGAAAGACCTATGGCTACACCTTC
NA	many	TRBV3-1	TRBJ1-1	CASSTVPPISIRTEAFF	TGTGCCAGCAGCACCGTGCCTCCCATTTCAATTCGCACTGAAGCTTTCTTT